Sequencing of this T cell receptor beta chain was carried out in a study of blood T cell repertoires in COVID-19. The overall study: Samples of COVID-19 (acute and convalescent) were obtained from the United States, Italy and Spain. The cDNA or gDNA used as material had been derived from T cells, B-cell-depleted T cells, or PBMCs.

In the original workflow: Reference gene primers were amplified, and this amplification served to estimate nucleated cell counts. Repertoires were generated with immunoSEQ multiplex PCR, while TCRdb's copy carries only in-frame clones and drops some. The DNA gave D and trimming, while V, J and clone size come from that table. This repertoire shows over 300,000 clones, around 90% found once; its top ten account for 6.5%. V lost 4 bases and J lost 3; bases outside the gene matches: 1. The V gene's germline CDR1 is LGHDT and CDR2 YNNKEL (reference sequence). This CDR3 comprises 13 residues. This sequence joins TRBV3-1 (or the pseudogene TRBV3-2) and TRBJ2-7, with 9 bases identical to TRBD2. The sequence was obtained from a man between 18 and 35 years old with active or convalescent COVID-19. The sample taken for sequencing was peripheral blood. CDR3 amino acids: CASSPTSGYEQYF. The DNA of the CDR3 is TGTGCCAGCAGCCCGACTAGCGGCTACGAGCAGTACTTC.